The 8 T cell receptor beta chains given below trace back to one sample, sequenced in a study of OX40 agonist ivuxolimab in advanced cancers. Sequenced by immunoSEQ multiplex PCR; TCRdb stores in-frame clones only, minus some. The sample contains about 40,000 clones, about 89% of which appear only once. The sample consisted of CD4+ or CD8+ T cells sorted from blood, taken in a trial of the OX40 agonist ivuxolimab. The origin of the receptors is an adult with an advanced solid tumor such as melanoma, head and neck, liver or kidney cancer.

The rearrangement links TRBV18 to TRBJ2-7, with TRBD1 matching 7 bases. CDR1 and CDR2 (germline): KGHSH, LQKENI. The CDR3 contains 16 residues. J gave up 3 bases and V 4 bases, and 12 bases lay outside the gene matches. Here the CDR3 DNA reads TGTGCCAGCTCACTACAAAGGCGGACAGGAGACTACGAGCAGTACTTC. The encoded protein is CASSLQRRTGDYEQYF.

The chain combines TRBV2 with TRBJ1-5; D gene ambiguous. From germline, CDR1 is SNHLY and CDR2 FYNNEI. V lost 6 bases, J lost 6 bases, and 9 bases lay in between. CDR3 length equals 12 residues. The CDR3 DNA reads TGTGCCAGCAGGACAAGTGGTCAGCCCCAGCATTTT. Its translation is CASRTSGQPQHF.

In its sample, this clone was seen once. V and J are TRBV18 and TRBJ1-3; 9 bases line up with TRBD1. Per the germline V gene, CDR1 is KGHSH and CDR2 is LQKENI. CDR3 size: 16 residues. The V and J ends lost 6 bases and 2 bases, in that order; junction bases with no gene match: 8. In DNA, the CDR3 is TGTGCCAGCTCCCCCGGGACAGGGATGACTGGAAACACCATATATTTT. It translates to CASSPGTGMTGNTIYF.

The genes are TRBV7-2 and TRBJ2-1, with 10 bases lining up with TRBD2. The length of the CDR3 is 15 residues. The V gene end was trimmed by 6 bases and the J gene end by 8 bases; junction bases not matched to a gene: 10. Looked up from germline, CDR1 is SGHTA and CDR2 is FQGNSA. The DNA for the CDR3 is TGTGCCAGCAGGGAACAGGCGGGACTAGCGCATGAGCAGTTCTTC. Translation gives CASREQAGLAHEQFF.

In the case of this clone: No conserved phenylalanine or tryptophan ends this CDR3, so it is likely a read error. The CDR3 is CAWYTAGSLNSPLHL. The CDR3 DNA is TGTGCCTGGTATACAGCCGGATCTCTTAATTCACCCCTCCACCTT. The chain joins TRBV30 to TRBJ1-6; no firm D call. Trimming pared 5 bases from V and 6 bases from J, leaving 17 bases between. Germline V gives CDR1 GTSNPN, CDR2 SVGIG (reference sequence). The CDR3 extends over 15 amino acids.

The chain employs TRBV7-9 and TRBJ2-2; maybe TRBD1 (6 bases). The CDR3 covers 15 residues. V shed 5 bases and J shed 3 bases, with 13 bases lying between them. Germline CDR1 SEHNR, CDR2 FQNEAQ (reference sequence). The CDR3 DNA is TGTGCCAGCAGCGGCGCAGGGGCCTACACCGGGGAGCTGTTTTTT. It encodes CASSGAGAYTGELFF.

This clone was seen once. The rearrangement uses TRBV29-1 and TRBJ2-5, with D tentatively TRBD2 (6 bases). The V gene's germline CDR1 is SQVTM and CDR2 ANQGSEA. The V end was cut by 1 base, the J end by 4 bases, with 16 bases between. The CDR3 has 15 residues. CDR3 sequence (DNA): TGCAGCGTTGAAGGGGGATTGGGGGGAAGAGAGACCCAGTACTTC. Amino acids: CSVEGGLGGRETQYF.

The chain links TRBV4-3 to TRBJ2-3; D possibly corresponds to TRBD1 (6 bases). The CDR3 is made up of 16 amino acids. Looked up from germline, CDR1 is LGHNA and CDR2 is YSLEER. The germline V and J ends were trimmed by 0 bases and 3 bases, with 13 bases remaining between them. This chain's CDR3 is CASSQEEARGTDTQYF. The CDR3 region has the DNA TGCGCCAGCAGCCAAGAGGAGGCCAGGGGAACAGATACGCAGTATTTT.